This TCR beta chain was identified during a study of T cells expressing NK-cell markers (dated by TCRdb to 2018 to 2020). At the level of the whole study: In sorted CD3+CD56+NKG2C+, CD3+CD56+NKG2C- and CD3+CD56-NKG2C+ T-cell subsets from about 8 donors, TCR beta-chain repertoires were profiled. Seven of the eight sequenced donors were HCMV-seropositive and one was HCMV-seronegative. All eight donors whose samples were sequenced were randomly selected healthy volunteers, three of them men and five women. Sequencing of the libraries produced 2 x 150 bp reads on Illumina HiSeq 2000/2500, MiSeq or NextSeq.

TCRdb records Illumina HiSeq 2000 as the sequencer. TCR beta cDNA libraries were prepared using 5'RACE template switching, which introduced a universal primer site and unique molecular identifiers. cDNA synthesis was primed from the TCR beta constant segment, followed by two successive PCR amplification steps. Per the authors' processing: MIGEC was used to demultiplex reads and group reads by UMI, and MiTCR was used to assemble and quantify clonotypes. To exclude erroneous sequences, only TCR cDNA sequences supported by at least two reads were retained. Downstream repertoire analysis used the tcR package, and clonotypes were matched across fractions by CDR3 nucleotide sequence plus V segment. Antigen specificity was annotated against VDJdb with VDJmatch, allowing one amino acid substitution in CDR3. TCRdb reprocessed the reads and provides one entry for every CDR3 protein sequence; no DNA is given. None of the V and J calls come from the authors' own analysis; TCRdb made them. The table for this sample records roughly 120,000 distinct CDR3 sequences. Around a sixth of the sample goes to the ten largest clones.

Study-wide conclusions, independent of this receptor: Whether the expanded NKG2C-expressing T cell clones were specific for HCMV antigens remained unclear. In 5 to 7 donors, the dominant CD3+CD56+NKG2C+ clonotypes were found to rank among the top 10 CD8+ clonotypes and to make up about 1.0-7.5% of CD8+ T cells. Those dominant clonotypes were again the most abundant among CD3+CD56-NKG2C+ cells in a few donors, at about 25-65%.

A note on this clonotype: The specificity of this receptor is unknown.

HCMV serostatus was determined by detecting HCMV-specific IgG in serum with a commercial ELISA kit. Peripheral blood mononuclear cells were isolated from blood by Ficoll density gradient centrifugation. The clonotype was recovered from a woman aged 18 to 75 in good health. The sequenced sample consisted of blood T cells: a sorted CD56 or NKG2C T cell subset, CD4+ or CD8+ T cells, or bulk PBMC T cells (not recorded which).

The CDR3 here reads CASRQRGVRDEQFF. The rearrangement joined TRBV28 to TRBJ2-1; TCRdb designates TRBD1, a call that cannot be tested without DNA. CDR1 and CDR2 (MDHEN, SYDVKM) derive from the germline V gene. The CDR3 has 14 amino acids, counting the end cysteine and phenylalanine. No DNA is given.